A single sample is the source of the 32 T cell receptor beta chains below, sequenced in a study of tissue T cells after allogeneic stem cell transplantation. TCRdb keeps only in-frame clones here, not all; method: immunoSEQ multiplex PCR. The table shows 5,500 to 7,500 clones, with 69% occurring only once. Material: tissue from the stomach, obtained at autopsy. The receptors originated from a woman aged 18-49 years with breast cancer.

The V call is TRBV14, the J call TRBJ2-2; D not resolved. The CDR3 spans 15 residues. Germline values: CDR1 SGHDN, CDR2 FVKESK. V lost 0 bases, J lost 2 bases, and 7 bases lay in between. The chain's CDR3 is CASSQEWENTGELFF. CDR3 bases: TGTGCCAGCAGCCAAGAGTGGGAAAACACCGGGGAGCTGTTTTTT.

The chain is built from TRBV7-8 and TRBJ2-5; TRBD2 matches 14 bases. This CDR3 contains 18 residues. Trimming at V came to 2 bases and at J to 1 base, leaving 6 bases not matched to a gene. Germline V gene lookup returns CDR1 SGHVS and CDR2 FQNEAQ. The chain's CDR3 is CASSLSGLAGGFQETQYF. The CDR3 DNA sequence: TGTGCCAGCAGCTTAAGTGGACTAGCGGGGGGTTTCCAAGAGACCCAGTACTTC. Looking up the rest from reference TRBV7-8 and TRBJ2-5 gives the full variable domain: GAGVSQSPRYKVAKRGQDVALRCDPISGHVSLFWYQQALGQGPEFLTYFQNEAQLDKSGLPSDRFFAERPEGSVSTLKIQRTQQEDSAVYLCASSLSGLAGGFQETQYFGPGTRLLVL.

Written as DNA, the CDR3 is TGTGCCAGCAGCTCAATGGGGGGAGAGCCGATGAACACTGAAGCTTTCTTT. Encoded protein: CASSSMGGEPMNTEAFF. This chain joins TRBV5-6 and TRBJ1-1; tentative D call: TRBD1 (5 bases). Germline V gene data show CDR1 as SGHDT and CDR2 as YYEEEE. V shed 3 bases and J shed 0 bases, with 18 bases lying between them. The CDR3 is made up of 17 amino acids.

J is TRBJ2-5 and V is TRBV4-3; 7 bases agree with TRBD1. Germline V gives CDR1 LGHNA, CDR2 YSLEER. CDR3 length: 15 amino acids. The ends lost 3 bases at V and 1 base at J; junction bases unmatched: 5. The CDR3 nucleotides are TGCGCCAGCAGCCAGCACCGGGACAGCCAAGAGACCCAGTACTTC. This gives the protein CASSQHRDSQETQYF.

The gene calls are TRBV5-1 and TRBJ1-4, with D uncertain. This CDR3 is 14 amino acids long. Trimming stripped 1 base from V and 7 bases from J, with 11 bases between. Germline V gives CDR1 SGHRS, CDR2 YFSETQ. This CDR3 is CASSLFGVGEKLFF. DNA for the CDR3: TGCGCCAGCAGCTTGTTCGGGGTTGGTGAAAAACTGTTTTTT.

This chain connects TRBV9 to TRBJ2-2, with 10 bases matching TRBD2. The CDR3 is made up of 16 amino acids. Losses at the gene ends were 1 base for V and 6 bases for J; bases not matched to a gene: 6. Germline V gene lookup returns CDR1 SGDLS and CDR2 YYNGEE. CDR3 sequence reads: CASSVFPSGSSGELFF. The CDR3 coding sequence is TGTGCCAGCAGCGTATTTCCTAGCGGGAGTTCCGGGGAGCTGTTTTTT. Full variable domain (rest looked up from reference TRBV9 and TRBJ2-2): DSGVTQTPKHLITATGQRVTLRCSPRSGDLSVYWYQQSLDQGLQFLIQYYNGEERAKGNILERFSAQQFPDLHSELNLSSLELGDSALYFCASSVFPSGSSGELFFGEGSRLTVL.

For the CDR3, the DNA is TGTGCCAGTAGGGACTCGGCTCTCGACTCCTACGAGCAGTACTTC. Amino acid sequence: CASRDSALDSYEQYF. The chain has TRBV19 and TRBJ2-7; D possibly corresponds to TRBD2 (5 bases). V was shortened by 6 bases and J by 0 bases, with 15 bases between the two germline ends. The CDR3 covers 15 residues. CDR1 is LNHDA, CDR2 SQIVND, per germline (reference sequence).

The chain recombines TRBV2 with TRBJ1-2; 7 bases agree with TRBD1. Germline CDR1 reads SNHLY; CDR2 reads FYNNEI. This CDR3 is 11 amino acids long. J lost 4 bases, V lost 8 bases, and 1 base had no gene match. CDR3 amino acids: CASRQGYGYTF. CDR3 nucleotide sequence: TGTGCCAGCCGACAGGGCTATGGCTACACCTTC.

This chain connects TRBV15 to TRBJ2-7; 10 nucleotides match TRBD1. CDR1 and CDR2 (germline): LNHNV, YYDKDF (reference sequence). This CDR3 is built from 15 residues. V was pared by 1 base and J by 0 bases, with 0 bases of the junction left unmatched. CDR3 sequence: CATSRGTGGSYEQYF. CDR3 coding DNA: TGTGCCACCAGCAGAGGGACAGGGGGCTCCTACGAGCAGTACTTC.

The chain has TRBV5-1 and TRBJ2-1; 12 nucleotides agree with TRBD1. Germline V CDR1 and CDR2: SGHRS, YFSETQ. This CDR3 spans 14 amino acids. J lost 9 bases, V lost 7 bases, and 8 bases had no gene match. CDR3 sequence reads: CASSEGTGGVEQFF. CDR3 in DNA: TGCGCCAGCTCCGAGGGGACAGGGGGCGTTGAGCAGTTCTTC.

The chain couples TRBV5-1 to TRBJ2-7; 10 nucleotides align to TRBD1. The V segment lost 0 bases and the J segment 5 bases; nucleotides outside the gene matches: 5. The CDR3 covers 15 residues. From germline, CDR1 is SGHRS and CDR2 YFSETQ. The CDR3 region has the DNA TGCGCCAGCAGCTTGGCCGGCGGGACAGGGGACGAGCAGTACTTC. The encoded protein is CASSLAGGTGDEQYF.

This clone is large in the sample. The chain employs TRBV12-3 or TRBV12-4 and TRBJ1-2; D not certain. The CDR3 has 13 residues. Between the trimmed V and J ends, which lost 3 bases and 2 bases, there was a span of 7 bases. CDR3 nucleotide sequence: TGTGCCAGCAGTTTGGCTGGGAACTATGGCTACACCTTC. Translated, it gives CASSLAGNYGYTF.

This clone was observed once. The chain is built from TRBV6-5 and TRBJ1-6; 9 positions agree with TRBD1. V lost 7 bases and J lost 9; bases outside the gene matches: 7. The CDR3 sequence is 14 residues long. Germline CDR1 and CDR2: MNHEY and SVGAGI. CDR3 protein: CASKVTGGVSPLHF. CDR3 coding DNA: TGTGCCAGCAAGGTAACAGGGGGCGTTTCACCCCTCCACTTT.

This rearrangement joins TRBV6-5 to TRBJ2-7; the match to TRBD2 covers 10 bases. CDR3 length equals 14 residues. From germline, CDR1 is MNHEY and CDR2 SVGAGI. Trimming cost V 7 bases and J 4 bases; bases outside gene matches: 7. CDR3 sequence reads: CASTAGGPMYEQYF. For the CDR3, the DNA is TGTGCCAGCACAGCGGGAGGGCCTATGTACGAGCAGTACTTC.

This chain joins TRBV10-3 and TRBJ1-5; D uncertain. Per germline, CDR1 ENHRY and CDR2 SYGVKD. The V gene lost 10 bases and the J gene lost 1 base, with 14 bases spanning the gap. The CDR3 runs 14 residues. The CDR3 spells CATGPGVSNQPQHF. The CDR3 nucleotides read TGTGCCACCGGTCCGGGAGTGAGCAATCAGCCCCAGCATTTT.

This clone was counted a few times. The chain joins TRBV7-2 to TRBJ2-1; TRBD2 is a possible D gene (6 bases). Trimming took off 1 base at V and 5 bases at J, with 12 bases between the two ends. CDR3 length: 15 amino acids. Germline CDR1 is SGHTA and CDR2 is FQGNSA. DNA for the CDR3: TGTGCCAGCAGCTTAGGGTCCGGGAGCCACAATGAGCAGTTCTTC. Translation gives CASSLGSGSHNEQFF.

V and J are TRBV2 and TRBJ1-2; D is uncertain. CDR3 length equals 15 residues. V lost 2 bases and J 8 bases, leaving 18 bases between the germline ends. CDR1 SNHLY and CDR2 FYNNEI come from the germline V gene. CDR3 sequence (DNA): TGTGCCAGCAGTGAAACCCTGGCTGTTATAGGCGGCTACACCTTC. It codes for CASSETLAVIGGYTF.

This chain links TRBV7-2 with TRBJ1-6, with D maybe TRBD1 (5 bases). Germline-derived CDR1 and CDR2 are SGHTA and FQGNSA. The CDR3 is 13 amino acids. In nucleotides, the CDR3 is TGTGCGGCAGGGTCAGACTATAATTCACCCCTCCACTTT. Translated: CAAGSDYNSPLHF.

This chain links TRBV5-4 with TRBJ1-6; no reliable D call. The length of the CDR3 is 15 residues. The V end lost 0 bases, the J end lost 0 bases, and 4 bases lay between the germline ends. Germline V gives CDR1 SGHNT, CDR2 YYREEE (reference sequence). The chain's CDR3 is CASSLVSSYNSPLHF. The CDR3 DNA sequence: TGTGCCAGCAGCTTGGTGAGCTCCTATAATTCACCCCTCCACTTT. The full variable domain, rest sourced from reference TRBV5-4 and TRBJ1-6, is ETGVTQSPTHLIKTRGQQVTLRCSSQSGHNTVSWYQQALGQGPQFIFQYYREEENGRGNFPPRFSGLQFPNYSSELNVNALELDDSALYLCASSLVSSYNSPLHFGNGTRLTVT.

V gene TRBV15 combines with J gene TRBJ2-1; D possibly corresponds to TRBD2 (5 bases). Trimming took 1 base from V and 3 from J, leaving 10 bases between them. The CDR3 consists of 15 residues. Germline V gene sequence: CDR1 LNHNV, CDR2 YYDKDF (reference sequence). CDR3 region: CATSRGRENYNEQFF. The CDR3 nucleotides are TGTGCCACCAGCAGAGGTCGGGAAAACTACAATGAGCAGTTCTTC.

This clone was detected only once. The DNA of the CDR3 is TGCAGCGTTGTGGGAGACGGAAGAGAGAACACTGAAGCTTTCTTT. It codes for CSVVGDGRENTEAFF. The chain recombines TRBV29-1 with TRBJ1-1, with D hard to call. CDR3 size: 15 residues. V lost 4 bases and J 1 base, leaving 16 bases between the germline ends. Germline CDR1 reads SQVTM; CDR2 reads ANQGSEA. Full variable domain (missing parts from reference TRBV29-1 and TRBJ1-1): SAVISQKPSRDICQRGTSLTIQCQVDSQVTMMFWYRQQPGQSLTLIATANQGSEATYESGFVIDKFPISRPNLTFSTLTVSNMSPEDSSIYLCSVVGDGRENTEAFFGQGTRLTVV.

The V and J genes are TRBV28 and TRBJ1-1; TRBD1 might be the D (6 bases). Trimming left V 2 bases short and J 6 bases short, with 13 bases between. In germline, CDR1 is MDHEN, CDR2 SYDVKM. CDR3 length equals 14 residues. CDR3: CASSLHTGLAEAFF. CDR3 nucleotide sequence: TGTGCCAGCAGTTTACATACAGGGCTCGCTGAAGCTTTCTTT.

V and J are TRBV7-9 and TRBJ1-1; D is possibly TRBD1 (6 bases). V dropped 1 base and J dropped 7 bases, with 13 bases sitting between them. The CDR3 is made up of 14 amino acids. The germline V gene encodes CDR1 SEHNR and CDR2 FQNEAQ (reference sequence). CDR3 sequence: CASSLEWGAVEAFF. The CDR3, as DNA: TGTGCCAGCAGCTTAGAATGGGGGGCGGTTGAAGCTTTCTTT.

The V call is TRBV18, the J call TRBJ1-2, with 7 positions matching TRBD1. Germline V CDR1 and CDR2: KGHSH, LQKENI. Trimming at V came to 2 bases and at J to 2 bases, leaving 5 bases not matched to a gene. This CDR3 is 15 amino acids long. This CDR3 is CASSPDMTGNYGYTF. The CDR3 DNA reads TGTGCCAGCTCACCAGATATGACAGGGAACTATGGCTACACCTTC.

The chain uses TRBV18 and TRBJ1-1, with 10 nucleotides matching TRBD1. The germline CDR1 and CDR2 sequences are KGHSH and LQKENI. V shed 4 bases, J shed 3 bases, and the junction held 11 bases outside the gene matches. The CDR3 runs to 17 residues. The CDR3 DNA reads TGTGCCAGCTCACTAACGACAGGGGGCTTTGGAGACACTGAAGCTTTCTTT. Translating it yields CASSLTTGGFGDTEAFF.

A few counts support this clone. The chain is built from TRBV4-2 and TRBJ1-4, with D perhaps TRBD1 (6 bases). The V end lost 4 bases, the J end lost 7 bases, and 19 bases lay between the germline ends. The CDR3 length is 16 residues. Germline V gives CDR1 LGHNA, CDR2 YNFKEQ. The CDR3 DNA is TGTGCCAGCAGCCGAACGATCACAGGGATGGCTGAAAAACTGTTTTTT. Translated: CASSRTITGMAEKLFF.

J is TRBJ2-7 and V is TRBV6-2 or TRBV6-3; D is possibly TRBD2 (6 bases). V lost 4 bases, J lost 3 bases, and 13 bases lay in between. The CDR3 covers 14 residues. Per the germline V gene, CDR1 is MNHEY and CDR2 is SVGEGT. The CDR3 DNA reads TGTGCCAGCAGTTTCGTCGGGGGAAACTACGAGCAGTACTTC. It codes for CASSFVGGNYEQYF.

The V call is TRBV28, the J call TRBJ2-1; D perhaps matches TRBD2 (5 bases). Trimming removed 5 bases at V and 7 bases at J, with 9 bases between. Germline CDR1 MDHEN, CDR2 SYDVKM. The CDR3 length is 12 residues. The CDR3 nucleotides are TGTGCCAGCAGTGACTACCGAAATGAGCAGTTCTTC. Its translation is CASSDYRNEQFF.

The J gene is TRBJ1-3, the V gene TRBV6-7; 7 bases fit TRBD1. TRBV6-7 counts as an open reading frame of uncertain function. The CDR3 length is 14 residues. Trimming cost V 5 bases and J 2 bases; bases outside gene matches: 3. CDR3: CASSTDRAGNTIYF. CDR3 in DNA: TGTGCCAGCAGTACAGACAGGGCTGGAAACACCATATATTTT.

The chain combines TRBV7-2 with TRBJ2-3, with 13 bases matching TRBD2. The CDR3 totals 17 residues. V dropped 5 bases and J dropped 2; count of bases not matched to a gene: 7. Germline V gene sequence: CDR1 SGHTA, CDR2 FQGNSA. CDR3 in amino acids: CASSLRTSGRITDTQYF. The CDR3 bases are TGTGCCAGCAGCCTTCGGACTAGCGGGAGAATCACAGATACGCAGTATTTT.

DNA for the CDR3: TGTGCCACCAGTGACTTTGAGGGGAGGGACTACGAGCAGTACTTC. Translation gives CATSDFEGRDYEQYF. The rearrangement joins TRBV24-1 to TRBJ2-7; TRBD2 matches at 7 bases. The CDR3 loop spans 15 amino acids. J was trimmed by 3 bases and V by 4 bases; bases with no gene match: 8. In germline, CDR1 is KGHDR, CDR2 SFDVKD.

The gene calls are TRBV9 and TRBJ2-3; D gene unclear. The CDR3 has 16 amino acids. The V and J ends lost 2 bases and 0 bases respectively, with 13 bases between them. Germline CDR1 is SGDLS and CDR2 is YYNGEE. DNA for the CDR3: TGTGCCAGCAGCGTGCTCCCGCAAGTTAGCACAGATACGCAGTATTTT. It yields the protein CASSVLPQVSTDTQYF.